This is a list of T cell receptor beta chains from one sample in a study of T cells in Graves' hyperthyroidism and ophthalmopathy. TCRdb redid the calling of the multiplex PCR reads with MiXCR, one entry per CDR3 protein. Here the sample spans over 400,000 distinct CDR3 sequences, 20% to 25% being singletons. Sequenced material: blood. These receptors were collected from a woman between 65 and 79 years old with Graves' ophthalmopathy. Both conserved end residues are part of each CDR3. D genes are given only for firm matches. The listing skips clone size in some rows; elsewhere it reads once, few, many or a size class.

j_gene,abundance,v_gene,d_gene,len,CDR3nt,CDR3aa
TRBJ2-2,-,TRBV11-2,-,17,TGTGCCAGCAGGCTAACTTTTGGACAGAGAAACACCGGGGAGCTGTTTTTT,CASRLTFGQRNTGELFF
TRBJ2-1,many,TRBV7-8,TRBD1,15,TGTGCCAGCAGCTTCGGACAGGGGGCTGGCCATGAGCAGTTCTTC,CASSFGQGAGHEQFF
TRBJ2-1,-,TRBV20-1,TRBD2,12,TGCAGTGCTAGCGGGACTAGCAATGAGCAGTTCTTC,CSASGTSNEQFF
TRBJ2-3,-,TRBV19,-,13,TGTGCCAGCATGACAGTCTTATCAGATACGCAGTATTTT,CASMTVLSDTQYF
TRBJ2-5,-,TRBV20-1,-,11,TGCAGTGCTAGGTACCAAGAGACCCAGTACTTC,CSARYQETQYF
TRBJ1-2,-,TRBV28,-,11,TGTGCCAACGAGGGCCGCTATGGCTACACCTTC,CANEGRYGYTF
TRBJ2-5,many,TRBV6-5,TRBD1,15,TGTGCCAGCAGTTACTCTCGCGACAGGGAAGAGACCCAGTACTTC,CASSYSRDREETQYF
TRBJ2-2,few,TRBV9,-,12,TGTGCCAGCAGCCCCCCTTTGGGGGAGCTGTTTTTT,CASSPPLGELFF
TRBJ2-6,-,TRBV2,-,15,TGTGCCAGCAGTGTACAGGGAGAGGGGGCCAACGTCCTGACTTTC,CASSVQGEGANVLTF
TRBJ1-2,-,TRBV9,-,13,TGTGCCAGCAGAGATTCCCTTACGGAAGGCTACACCTTC,CASRDSLTEGYTF
TRBJ2-1,-,TRBV5-5,-,14,TGTGCCAGCAGCTTGGTTGTGGTGAGCAATGAGCAGTTCTTC,CASSLVVVSNEQFF
TRBJ1-1,-,TRBV28,-,15,TGTGCCAGCAACGCCCGGGGGGCCGAGAACACTGAAGCTTTCTTT,CASNARGAENTEAFF
TRBJ1-2,many,TRBV28,-,15,TGTGCCAGCAGTCAATTCGGAGGTGCGGACTATGGCTACACCTTC,CASSQFGGADYGYTF
TRBJ1-5,many,TRBV28,-,12,TGTGCCACCTCGGAGGGCAATCAGCCCCAGCATTTT,CATSEGNQPQHF
TRBJ2-3,few,TRBV19,TRBD2,16,TGTGCCAGTAGTATATCATGGCGGGAGAGCACAGATACGCAGTATTTT,CASSISWRESTDTQYF
TRBJ2-1,-,TRBV6-1,-,15,TGTGCCAGCAGCGGGAGAGGGGGGTCTTTCAATGAGCAGTTCTTC,CASSGRGGSFNEQFF
TRBJ2-2,few,TRBV7-3,TRBD2,16,TGTGCCAGCACGGAGCGGGAGGGCCATGGCACCGGGGAGCTGTTTTTT,CASTEREGHGTGELFF
TRBJ2-1,-,TRBV20-1,-,13,TGCAGTGCTCTCCGGTCCCTTAGAGATGAGCAGTTCTTC,CSALRSLRDEQFF
TRBJ2-3,-,TRBV3-1,-,12,TGTGCCAGCTCCTCCATCGAAGATACGCAGTATTTT,CASSSIEDTQYF
TRBJ1-1,many,TRBV12-3/TRBV12-4,-,12,TGTGCCAGCAGTTTAGTGGGGAGAGAAGCTTTCTTT,CASSLVGREAFF
TRBJ2-1,-,TRBV9,-,16,TGTGCCAGCAGCGTAGCTCCGGATAGCTCCTACAATGAGCAGTTCTTC,CASSVAPDSSYNEQFF
TRBJ2-1,-,TRBV6-2/TRBV6-3,TRBD1,15,TGTGCCAGCAGTTGGGGACAGAGCTCCTACAATGGGCAGTTCTTC,CASSWGQSSYNGQFF
TRBJ1-5,-,TRBV30,-,15,TGTGCCTGGAGCGTCTTCGGACAAAGCAATCAGCCCCAGCATTTT,CAWSVFGQSNQPQHF
TRBJ2-7,-,TRBV29-1,-,11,TGCAGCGTTGTCGAGGGCTACGAGCAGTACTTC,CSVVEGYEQYF
TRBJ2-7,-,TRBV29-1,TRBD2,13,TGCAGCGTTTGGGGGACTAGCGTCTACGAGCAGTACTTC,CSVWGTSVYEQYF
TRBJ2-1,-,TRBV10-1,-,13,TGCGCCAGCAGTGAGACCCTTATTGGTGAGCAGTTCTTC,CASSETLIGEQFF
TRBJ1-1,-,TRBV6-1,-,13,TGTGCCAGCAGTTCGGTCCCGAACACTGAAGCTTTCTTT,CASSSVPNTEAFF
TRBJ2-1,few,TRBV6-1,TRBD2,16,TGTGCCAGCAGTTTAACCCGCGTCGGGAGGGTGCATGAGCAGTTCTTC,CASSLTRVGRVHEQFF
TRBJ2-3,few,TRBV10-3,TRBD2,14,TGTGCCACCCGGACTAGCGGGATCCCAGATACGCAGTATTTT,CATRTSGIPDTQYF
TRBJ2-3,many,TRBV11-2,-,12,TGTGCCAGCAGTTCCTTGGGGGATACGCAGTATTTT,CASSSLGDTQYF
TRBJ2-7,-,TRBV28,TRBD2,15,TGTGCCAGCAGCTCCTTAGCGGGAGTTCGGTACGAGCAGTACTTC,CASSSLAGVRYEQYF
TRBJ1-4,few,TRBV6-1,TRBD1,15,TGTGCCAGCAGTAGGACAGGACAAACTAATGAAAAACTGTTTTTT,CASSRTGQTNEKLFF
TRBJ1-6,-,TRBV12-3/TRBV12-4,-,13,TGTGCCAGCACCCGGTCTGCGAATTCACCCCTCCACTTT,CASTRSANSPLHF
TRBJ1-4,-,TRBV25-1,TRBD1,14,TGTGCCAGCAGTGCTGGACAGGGAGGTGAAAAACTGTTTTTT,CASSAGQGGEKLFF
TRBJ2-1,few,TRBV20-1,-,14,TGCAGTGCCGCGTGGAGGGAGACCTACAATGAGCAGTTCTTC,CSAAWRETYNEQFF
TRBJ2-1,-,TRBV5-1,-,13,TGCGCCAGCAGCCCCCTACCCCGAAATGAGCAGTTCTTC,CASSPLPRNEQFF
TRBJ2-1,many,TRBV7-9,TRBD2,15,TGTGCCAGCAGCCAGGGACTAGCGGGCGACAATGAGCAGTTCTTC,CASSQGLAGDNEQFF
TRBJ2-7,-,TRBV30,TRBD1,15,TGTGCCTGGAGGATAACCGGGACAGGTCTATACGAGCAGTACTTC,CAWRITGTGLYEQYF
TRBJ2-2,-,TRBV27,-,16,TGTGCCAGCAGTTTCGGGTCGGGACTCGCCACCGGGGAGCTGTTTTTT,CASSFGSGLATGELFF
TRBJ2-2,few,TRBV18,TRBD1,15,TGTGCCAGCTCACCGCTACAGGGGTTCACCGGGGAGCTGTTTTTT,CASSPLQGFTGELFF
TRBJ2-5,few,TRBV19,TRBD2,15,TGTGCCAGTAGTGCCCCGAGCGGGAGATCAGAGACCCAGTACTTC,CASSAPSGRSETQYF
TRBJ2-3,-,TRBV5-6,TRBD2,16,TGTGCCAGCAGTCACGGACTAGCGGGAGAGGGAGATACGCAGTATTTT,CASSHGLAGEGDTQYF
TRBJ2-1,-,TRBV28,-,18,TGTGCCAGCAGTTTTGTTCGTGCGTTGGGGAATAAGTACAATGAGCAGTTCTTC,CASSFVRALGNKYNEQFF
TRBJ1-1,-,TRBV5-1,TRBD1,16,TGCGCCAGCAGCTTGGGGGGACAGCTTGGTGGGACTGAAGCTTTCTTT,CASSLGGQLGGTEAFF
TRBJ1-2,-,TRBV5-1,-,14,TGCGCCAGCAGCCCGGACGCGGGGGACTATGGCTACACCTTC,CASSPDAGDYGYTF
TRBJ1-2,few,TRBV3-1,TRBD1,13,TGTGCCAGCAGCCGAGGACAGGGAGGTGGCTACACCTTC,CASSRGQGGGYTF
TRBJ2-1,many,TRBV28,TRBD2,16,TGTGCCAGCAGTTTACCCCCGGGACTAGCCCACAATGAGCAGTTCTTC,CASSLPPGLAHNEQFF
TRBJ1-5,few,TRBV12-3/TRBV12-4,-,14,TGTGCCAGCAGTTTTGTGGGGGACTACTGGCCCCAGCATTTT,CASSFVGDYWPQHF
TRBJ1-1,-,TRBV7-3,-,14,TGTGCCAGCAGCCTAAGCGGGGGACCCACTGAAGCTTTCTTT,CASSLSGGPTEAFF
TRBJ1-5,-,TRBV18,-,16,TGTGCCAGCTCACCCGGGACACCGAACAGCAATCAGCCCCAGCATTTT,CASSPGTPNSNQPQHF
TRBJ1-2,few,TRBV6-1,TRBD1,15,TGTGCCAGCAGTGAAGCACCGGGACAGGGGAAAAGCTACACCTTC,CASSEAPGQGKSYTF
TRBJ1-1,many,TRBV11-1,-,13,TGTGCCAGCAGCCGCGTTACAGGGTCCCCGGCTTTCTTT,CASSRVTGSPAFF
TRBJ1-4,-,TRBV5-1,-,13,TGCGCCAGCTCCGTGAAGGTGGCTGAAAAACTGTTTTTT,CASSVKVAEKLFF